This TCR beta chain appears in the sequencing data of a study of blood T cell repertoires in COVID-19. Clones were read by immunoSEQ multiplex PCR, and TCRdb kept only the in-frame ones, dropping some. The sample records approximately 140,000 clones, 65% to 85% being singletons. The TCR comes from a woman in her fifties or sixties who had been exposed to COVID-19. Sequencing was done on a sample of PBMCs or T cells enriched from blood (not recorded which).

The CDR3 here is CASRYGPPGGTEAFF. CDR3 nucleotides: TGTGCCAGCAGGTATGGACCCCCAGGAGGCACTGAAGCTTTCTTT. The rearrangement uses TRBV6-5 and TRBJ1-1; D gene ambiguous. Deletions cut 6 bases from V and 4 bases from J, with 18 bases between. The CDR3 is made up of 15 amino acids. Germline-derived CDR1 and CDR2 are MNHEY and SVGAGI.